This T cell receptor (beta chain) was profiled in a study of brain T cells in children with intractable seizures. Study results and limitations: Absence of clones before surgery may stem from lower sequencing depth. Only CDR3 sequence similarity suggested viral specificity, without known HCMV serostatus. Among the top 50 brain clones were public and private clonotypes.

Here immunoSEQ multiplex PCR was the method, and the copy in TCRdb shows in-frame clones only, minus some. The sample includes approximately 3,600 clones, 55% to 75% of them seen just once. A note on this clone: Its cognate antigen is unknown. The same CDR3 can be traced to other DNA sequences in this sample.

Sequencing was limited to surgery cases with top T cell transcript signatures in brain tissue. Pre-surgery treatment included at least one anti-epileptic drug. Sequenced here: resected brain tissue, sampled at surgery. The source is a girl aged 2 to 9 with Rasmussen encephalitis and intractable seizures.

The CDR3 spells CAWSARGEKLFF. The CDR3 bases are TGTGCCTGGAGCGCTAGGGGGGAAAAACTGTTTTTT. The chain uses TRBV30 and TRBJ1-4; D is perhaps TRBD1 (6 bases). Germline V lookup: CDR1 GTSNPN, CDR2 SVGIG (reference sequence). V was trimmed by 3 bases and J by 8 bases, leaving 10 bases between them. This CDR3 comprises 12 residues.